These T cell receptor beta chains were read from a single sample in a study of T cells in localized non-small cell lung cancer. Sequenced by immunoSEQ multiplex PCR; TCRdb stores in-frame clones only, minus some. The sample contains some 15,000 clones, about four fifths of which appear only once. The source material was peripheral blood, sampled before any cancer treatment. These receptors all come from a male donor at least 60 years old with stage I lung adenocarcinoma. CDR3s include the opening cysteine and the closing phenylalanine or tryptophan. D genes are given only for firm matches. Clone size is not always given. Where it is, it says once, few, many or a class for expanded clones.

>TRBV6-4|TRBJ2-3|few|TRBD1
TGTGCCAGCAGTGACTCGAACAGGGGGCTATATACGCAGTATTTT
CASSDSNRGLYTQYF
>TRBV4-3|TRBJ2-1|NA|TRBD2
TGCGCCAGCAGCCAAGATCGGGGGGTAGCGGGAGTTTCCCTCTACAATGAGCAGTTCTTC
CASSQDRGVAGVSLYNEQFF
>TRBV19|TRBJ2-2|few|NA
TGTGCCAGTAGTACCCTGATAACAGGGAGGGAGCTGTTTTTT
CASSTLITGRELFF
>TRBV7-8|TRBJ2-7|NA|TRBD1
TGTGCCAGCAGCGGACCGGGACAGGGCGGCGAGCAGTACTTC
CASSGPGQGGEQYF
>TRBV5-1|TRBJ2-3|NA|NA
TGCGCCAGCAGCGACCCCAGGGCTGATGTTTCAGATACGCAGTATTTT
CASSDPRADVSDTQYF
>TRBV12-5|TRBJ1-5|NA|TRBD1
TGTGCTTCTATGGACAGGGGGCGATGGAGCAATCAGCCCCAGCATTTT
CASMDRGRWSNQPQHF
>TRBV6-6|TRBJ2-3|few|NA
TGTGCCAGCAGAACAAACAGGGAATATACGCAGTATTTT
CASRTNREYTQYF
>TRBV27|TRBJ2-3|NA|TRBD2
TGTGCCAGCAGTTTATCTCCCTCCGGGACTAGCGCTTCTGATACGCAGTATTTT
CASSLSPSGTSASDTQYF
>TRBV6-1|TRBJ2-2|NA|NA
TGTGCCAGCATTTCCTACCCCCGGAACACCGGGGAGCTGTTTTTT
CASISYPRNTGELFF
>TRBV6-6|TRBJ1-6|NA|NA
TGTGCCAGCGGCCTTCGGGTCCCAGGTTCACCCCTCCACTTT
CASGLRVPGSPLHF
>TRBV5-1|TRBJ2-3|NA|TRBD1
TGCGCCAGCAGCTTGGCCGAACAGGGGAAGGGCACAGATACGCAGTATTTT
CASSLAEQGKGTDTQYF
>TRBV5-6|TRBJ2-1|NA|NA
TGTGCCAGCAGCTTCTTGGGAAGAGACTACAATGAGCAGTTCTTC
CASSFLGRDYNEQFF
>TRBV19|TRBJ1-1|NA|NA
TGTGCCAGTAGCCGGGACGGCGGGGACACTGAAGCTTTCTTT
CASSRDGGDTEAFF
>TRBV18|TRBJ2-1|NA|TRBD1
TGTGCCAGCTCACCACCCACGGGACAGATTAGCTCCTACAATGAGCAGTTCTTC
CASSPPTGQISSYNEQFF
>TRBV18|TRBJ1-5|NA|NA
TGTGCCAGCTCACCCGGGACGGGTCAGGAGGTGCAGCCCCAGCATTTT
CASSPGTGQEVQPQHF
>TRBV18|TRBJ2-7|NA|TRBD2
TGTGCCAGCTCCCCTGATACTAGCGCGACCAGCTACGAGCAGTACTTC
CASSPDTSATSYEQYF
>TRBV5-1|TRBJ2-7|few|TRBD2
TGCGCCAGCAGCGAAACCACCGGGACTATGTACGAGCAGTACTTC
CASSETTGTMYEQYF
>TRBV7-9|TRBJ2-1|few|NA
TGTGCCAGCAGCTTAGTGACAGGAACCTACAATGAGCAGTTCTTC
CASSLVTGTYNEQFF
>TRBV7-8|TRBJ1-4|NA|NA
TGTGCCAGCAGCTTAAGGGACATCCGGAAACTGTTTTTT
CASSLRDIRKLFF
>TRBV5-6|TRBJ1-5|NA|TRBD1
TGTGCCAGCAGCCGACAGGGGGCGGATCAGCCCCAGCATTTT
CASSRQGADQPQHF
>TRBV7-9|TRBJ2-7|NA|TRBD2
TGTGCCAGCAGCCACGGTTGGGCGGGAGGGCCCCCCTACGAGCAGTACTTC
CASSHGWAGGPPYEQYF
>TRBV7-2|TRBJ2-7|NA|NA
TGTGCCAGCAGCTTTGTCACTAACTACGAGCAGTACTTC
CASSFVTNYEQYF
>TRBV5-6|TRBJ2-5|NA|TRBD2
TGTGCCAGCAGCCCACCACCCAGAGCGGGGGATGAGACCCAGTACTTC
CASSPPPRAGDETQYF
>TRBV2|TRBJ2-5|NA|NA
TGTGCCAGCAGAGAGACAGCACTCTCCGAGACCCAGTACTTC
CASRETALSETQYF
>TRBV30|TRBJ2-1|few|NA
TGTGCCTGGAGTCTGGGGCAGCAGTTCTTC
CAWSLGQQFF
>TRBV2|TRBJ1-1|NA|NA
TGTGCCAGCAGCGCGGCGATGAACACTGAAGCTTTCTTT
CASSAAMNTEAFF
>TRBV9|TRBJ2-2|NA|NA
TGTGCCAGCAGCGTAGACGGACTGACCGGGGAGCTGTTTTTT
CASSVDGLTGELFF
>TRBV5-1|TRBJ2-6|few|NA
TGCGCCAGCAGCTTGGGGTCTGGGACTGACACGGGGACACGCTTTGGGGCCAACGTCCTGACTTTC
CASSLGSGTDTGTRFGANVLTF
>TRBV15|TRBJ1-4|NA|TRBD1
TGTGCCACCAACGCCCCCGGGACAGGAAATGAAAAACTGTTTTTT
CATNAPGTGNEKLFF
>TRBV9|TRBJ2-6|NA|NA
TGTGCCAGCAGCGTAGCGGGGGGCGGCTACTCTGGGGCCAACGTCCTGACTTTC
CASSVAGGGYSGANVLTF
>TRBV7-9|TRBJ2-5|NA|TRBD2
TGTGCCAGCAGCACTCGGACTAGCAGCTACCAAGAGACCCAGTACTTC
CASSTRTSSYQETQYF
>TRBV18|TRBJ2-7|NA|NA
TGTGCCAGCTCTTTGGGCGTCGACTACGAGCAGTACTTC
CASSLGVDYEQYF
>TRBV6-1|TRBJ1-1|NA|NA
TGTGCCAGCAGTGATGCAGGGATTGGATACACTGAAGCTTTCTTT
CASSDAGIGYTEAFF
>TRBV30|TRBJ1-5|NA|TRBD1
TGTGCCTGGAGTCGAGGGACAGGGATTAATAAGCCCCAGCATTTT
CAWSRGTGINKPQHF
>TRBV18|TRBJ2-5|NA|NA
TGTGCCAGCTCACCGAACCGAGAGACCCAGTACTTC
CASSPNRETQYF
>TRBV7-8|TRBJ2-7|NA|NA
TGTGCCAGCAGCCCTAGGTTCCTCTACGAGCAGTACTTC
CASSPRFLYEQYF
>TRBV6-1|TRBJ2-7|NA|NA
TGTGCCAGCATGGCTCAGCACTACGAGCAGTACTTC
CASMAQHYEQYF